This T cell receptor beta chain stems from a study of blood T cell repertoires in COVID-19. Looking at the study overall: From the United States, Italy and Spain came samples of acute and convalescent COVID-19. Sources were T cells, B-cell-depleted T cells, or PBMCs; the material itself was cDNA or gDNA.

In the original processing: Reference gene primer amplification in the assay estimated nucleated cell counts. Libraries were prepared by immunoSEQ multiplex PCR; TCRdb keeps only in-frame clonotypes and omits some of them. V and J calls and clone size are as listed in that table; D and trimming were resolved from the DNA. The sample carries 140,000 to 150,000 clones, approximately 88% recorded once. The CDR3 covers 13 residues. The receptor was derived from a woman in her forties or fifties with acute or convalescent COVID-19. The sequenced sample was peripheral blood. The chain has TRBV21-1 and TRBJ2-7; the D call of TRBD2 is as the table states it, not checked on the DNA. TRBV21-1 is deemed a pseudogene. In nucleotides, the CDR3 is TGTGCCAGCAGCATCCGACTCCTCTACGAGCAGTACTTC. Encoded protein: CASSIRLLYEQYF.